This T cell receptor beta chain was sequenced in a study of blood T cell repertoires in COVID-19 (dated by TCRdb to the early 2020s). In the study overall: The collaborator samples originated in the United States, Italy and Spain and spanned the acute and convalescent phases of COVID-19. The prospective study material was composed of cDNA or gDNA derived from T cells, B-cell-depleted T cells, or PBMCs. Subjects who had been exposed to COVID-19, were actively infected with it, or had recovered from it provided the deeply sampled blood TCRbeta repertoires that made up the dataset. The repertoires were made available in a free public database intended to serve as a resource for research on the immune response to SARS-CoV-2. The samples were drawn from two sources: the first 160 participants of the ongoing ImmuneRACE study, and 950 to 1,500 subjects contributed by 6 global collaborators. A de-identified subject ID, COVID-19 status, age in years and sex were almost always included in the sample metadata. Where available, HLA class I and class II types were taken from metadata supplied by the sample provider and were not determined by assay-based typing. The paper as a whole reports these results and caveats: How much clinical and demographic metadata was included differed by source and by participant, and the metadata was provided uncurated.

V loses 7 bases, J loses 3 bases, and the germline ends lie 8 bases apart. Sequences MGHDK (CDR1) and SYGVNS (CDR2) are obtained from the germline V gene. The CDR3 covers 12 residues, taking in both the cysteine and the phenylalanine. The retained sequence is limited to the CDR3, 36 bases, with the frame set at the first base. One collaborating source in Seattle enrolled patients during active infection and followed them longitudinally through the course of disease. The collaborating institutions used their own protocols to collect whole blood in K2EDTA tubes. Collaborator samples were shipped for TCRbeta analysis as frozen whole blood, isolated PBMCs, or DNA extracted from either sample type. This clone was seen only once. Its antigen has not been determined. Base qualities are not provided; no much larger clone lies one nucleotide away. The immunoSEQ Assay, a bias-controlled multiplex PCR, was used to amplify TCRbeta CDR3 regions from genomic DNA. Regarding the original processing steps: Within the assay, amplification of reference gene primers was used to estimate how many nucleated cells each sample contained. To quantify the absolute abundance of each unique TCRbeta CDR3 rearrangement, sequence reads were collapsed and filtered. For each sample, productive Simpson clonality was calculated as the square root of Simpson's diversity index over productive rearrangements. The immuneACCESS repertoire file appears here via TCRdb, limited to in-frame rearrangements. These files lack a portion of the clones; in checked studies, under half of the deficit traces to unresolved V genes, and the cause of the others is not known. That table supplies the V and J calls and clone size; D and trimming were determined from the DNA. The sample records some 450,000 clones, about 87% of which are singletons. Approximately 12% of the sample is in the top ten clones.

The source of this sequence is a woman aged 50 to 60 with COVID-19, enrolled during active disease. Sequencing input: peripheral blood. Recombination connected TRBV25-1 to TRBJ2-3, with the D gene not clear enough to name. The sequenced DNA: TGTGCCAGCACCCTAGGAACAGATACGCAGTATTTT. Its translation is CASTLGTDTQYF.